A selection of T cell receptor beta chains follows, all from one sample in a study of blood T cell repertoires in COVID-19. TCRdb's copy holds only in-frame clones and misses some; the assay was immunoSEQ multiplex PCR. The sample includes hundreds of thousands of clones, roughly nine tenths of them seen just once. The sample taken for sequencing was peripheral blood. The receptor source for this set is a man aged 60 to 69 who had recovered from COVID-19. CDR3s include the opening cysteine and the closing phenylalanine or tryptophan. A D gene is named only where the DNA matches it firmly. Some rows have no size entry. The others give once, few or many, or a class for an expanded clone.

TGTGCCAGCAGCCCCCGACAGGGGGCGCATGGAAACACCATATATTTT | CASSPRQGAHGNTIYF | TRBJ1-3 | TRBD1 | . | TRBV7-2
TGTGCCAGTAGTATGGTCCAGGGAGGCCCGGTACTTCAGCCCCAGCATTTT | CASSMVQGGPVLQPQHF | TRBJ1-5 | . | . | TRBV19
TGCGCCAGCAGTCTTTCGTGGAACACTGAAGCTTTCTTT | CASSLSWNTEAFF | TRBJ1-1 | . | . | TRBV5-1
TGTGCCAGCAGCTTTAGCGGGGGTTACAATGAGCAGTTCTTC | CASSFSGGYNEQFF | TRBJ2-1 | TRBD2 | . | TRBV11-2
TGTGCCAGCAGCGGGGCGGGACAGGGGACTGCCTACAATGAGCAGTTCTTC | CASSGAGQGTAYNEQFF | TRBJ2-1 | TRBD1 | once | TRBV6-2/TRBV6-3
TGTGCCAGCAGCGTAGAGGCTAGCGGGAGAAGGGCAGATACGCAGTATTTT | CASSVEASGRRADTQYF | TRBJ2-3 | TRBD2 | . | TRBV9
TGTGCCAGTAGTCGTACCTATCTCGACTACGAGCAGTACTTC | CASSRTYLDYEQYF | TRBJ2-7 | . | . | TRBV19
TGTGCCAGCAGCTCAGGAGCGGGACAGCCCCAGCATTTT | CASSSGAGQPQHF | TRBJ1-5 | . | . | TRBV7-2
TGTGCCAGCAGCATACAGACAGGGGCTACGCAGTATTTT | CASSIQTGATQYF | TRBJ2-3 | TRBD1 | . | TRBV9
TGTGCCAGCAGTCTCCGGACTAGCGGGGTAACCTACGAGCAGTACTTC | CASSLRTSGVTYEQYF | TRBJ2-7 | TRBD2 | . | TRBV27
TGCGCCAGCAGTTCGGTGGAGACCCAGTACTTC | CASSSVETQYF | TRBJ2-5 | . | . | TRBV5-1
TGTGCCACCCAGGGGAGCAATCAGCCCCAGCATTTT | CATQGSNQPQHF | TRBJ1-5 | . | once | TRBV9
TGTGCCAGCAGCGATCTAGCGGGGGGAAATGAGCAGTTCTTC | CASSDLAGGNEQFF | TRBJ2-1 | TRBD2 | . | TRBV6-5
TGCGCCAGCGTCTCCGGGACAGAACAATACAATGAGCAGTTCTTC | CASVSGTEQYNEQFF | TRBJ2-1 | TRBD1 | . | TRBV5-1
TGTGCCAGCAGCCCCGGGACTAGCCTTTACAATGAGCAGTTCTTC | CASSPGTSLYNEQFF | TRBJ2-1 | TRBD2 | . | TRBV7-3
TGTGCCAGCAGTTTAGGACTAGCGGGACGTCAAGAGACCCAGTACTTC | CASSLGLAGRQETQYF | TRBJ2-5 | TRBD2 | . | TRBV28
TGTGCCAGCAGCTCCGGCGGGCGAGATACGCAGTATTTT | CASSSGGRDTQYF | TRBJ2-3 | . | . | TRBV11-3
TGTGCCAGCAGTGAGGTACAGGGGGGGAATGAAAAACTGTTTTTT | CASSEVQGGNEKLFF | TRBJ1-4 | TRBD1 | . | TRBV25-1
TGTGCCCTGACGGGCCCGACAGGGGCTGGTGGCTACACCTTC | CALTGPTGAGGYTF | TRBJ1-2 | TRBD1 | . | TRBV6-6
TGTGCCAGCAGCCCCGGGCGGGGGGAAGCTTTCTTT | CASSPGRGEAFF | TRBJ1-1 | . | . | TRBV3-1/TRBV3-2
TGTGCCAGCAGCCCCCGACAGGGGGCGCATGGCTACACCTTC | CASSPRQGAHGYTF | TRBJ1-2 | TRBD1 | few | TRBV3-1/TRBV3-2
TGCGCCAGCAATGGACTAGGAGGTGAAGATACGCAGTATTTT | CASNGLGGEDTQYF | TRBJ2-3 | TRBD2 | once | TRBV10-2
TGTGCCAGCTCACGCGACAGGGGGGCAGACGAGCAGTACTTC | CASSRDRGADEQYF | TRBJ2-7 | TRBD1 | . | TRBV18
TGTGCCTGGAGTGTGTTCCGTGCCTACGAGCAGTACTTC | CAWSVFRAYEQYF | TRBJ2-7 | . | . | TRBV30
TGTGCCAGTACCCAGGTTGATCGTACCGGGGAGCTGTTTTTT | CASTQVDRTGELFF | TRBJ2-2 | . | . | TRBV19
TGCAGCATGCGGACAGGGGGCATGAACACTGAAGCTTTCTTT | CSMRTGGMNTEAFF | TRBJ1-1 | TRBD1 | . | TRBV29-1
TGTGCCAGCAGCTTGATAACTAGCGGGATGAACTCCTACAATGAGCAGTTCTTC | CASSLITSGMNSYNEQFF | TRBJ2-1 | TRBD2 | . | TRBV11-2
TGTGCCAGCAGCTCGCCGACTAGCGGGGTCCCCTACAATGAGCAGTTCTTC | CASSSPTSGVPYNEQFF | TRBJ2-1 | TRBD2 | . | TRBV7-6
TGTGCCAGTAGGAGGGCGGCGGACACTGAAGCTTTCTTT | CASRRAADTEAFF | TRBJ1-1 | . | . | TRBV2
TGTGCCAGGCGGGGACAGACCAATCCCACGAACTCCTACGAGCAGTACTTC | CARRGQTNPTNSYEQYF | TRBJ2-7 | . | . | TRBV19
TGTGCCAGCAGTTACGCAGGACAGGGTACCTACGAGCAGTACTTC | CASSYAGQGTYEQYF | TRBJ2-7 | TRBD1 | . | TRBV6-5
TGTGCCAGCAGCCTCACCGATGGGGGGACAGATACGCAGTATTTT | CASSLTDGGTDTQYF | TRBJ2-3 | . | few | TRBV9
TGTGCCAGCAGCTTAATGAGGTCCGGTGAAGCTTTCTTT | CASSLMRSGEAFF | TRBJ1-1 | . | . | TRBV7-9
TGTGCCAGCAGGACAGGGGGGGCTCCCGAGCAGTACTTC | CASRTGGAPEQYF | TRBJ2-7 | TRBD1 | . | TRBV28
TGTGCCAGCTCTCGGGGAATTGTTGATAATTCACCCCTCCACTTT | CASSRGIVDNSPLHF | TRBJ1-6 | . | few | TRBV7-9
TGTGCCAGCAGCGTCTCCGGGACACCCTCTGGGGCCAACGTCCTGACTTTC | CASSVSGTPSGANVLTF | TRBJ2-6 | . | once | TRBV9
TGTGCCAGCAGCTCCCTCGGCAGGGAGGCCAATCAGCCCCAGCATTTT | CASSSLGREANQPQHF | TRBJ1-5 | . | . | TRBV7-8
TGCGCCAGCAGCTTGGGGTCGACTAGCGGGTATCCCCACGAGCAGTACTTC | CASSLGSTSGYPHEQYF | TRBJ2-7 | TRBD2 | . | TRBV5-1
TGTGCCAGTAGTACCGCCGGGACATCACATGGCTACACCTTC | CASSTAGTSHGYTF | TRBJ1-2 | . | . | TRBV19
TGCGCCAGCAGCCCATTAAGGCAGGGCACCGGGGAGCTGTTTTTT | CASSPLRQGTGELFF | TRBJ2-2 | . | . | TRBV4-3
TGTGCCAGCAGCTTACCTAGCGGGGGCACAGATACGCAGTATTTT | CASSLPSGGTDTQYF | TRBJ2-3 | TRBD2 | . | TRBV7-2
TGTGCCAGCAGTTGGGACAGGGAGGACACCGGGGAGCTGTTTTTT | CASSWDREDTGELFF | TRBJ2-2 | TRBD1 | . | TRBV2